This is a list of T cell receptor beta chains from one sample in a study of blood T cell repertoires in COVID-19. Data came from immunoSEQ multiplex PCR; TCRdb stores just in-frame clones and leaves some out. Here the sample spans tens of thousands of clones, around nine tenths being singletons. The sequenced sample consisted of peripheral blood. These receptors originate from a man aged 55-75 years with acute or convalescent COVID-19. CDR3s include the opening cysteine and the closing phenylalanine or tryptophan. The D gene is left open where the match is weak. Clone sizes are given selectively: once, few, many, or a class where the clone is expanded.

D gene | J gene | clone size | V gene | CDR3 DNA | CDR3 protein
NA | TRBJ2-7 | NA | TRBV14 | TGTGCCAGCAGCAACGTGGGGGGACACGAGCAGTACTTC | CASSNVGGHEQYF
TRBD1 | TRBJ1-1 | once | TRBV30 | TGTGCCTGGAGTAAGGGACAGGGGGAGGCTGAAGCTTTCTTT | CAWSKGQGEAEAFF
TRBD1 | TRBJ2-3 | NA | TRBV18 | TGTGCCAGCTCAGCTTCAGGGGGCGTTAGCACAGATACGCAGTATTTT | CASSASGGVSTDTQYF
TRBD1 | TRBJ1-5 | NA | TRBV27 | TGTGCCAGCAGTAAGACCCGGAGGGACAGGGGGCTTTGGAGCAATCAGCCCCAGCATTTT | CASSKTRRDRGLWSNQPQHF
TRBD2 | TRBJ2-5 | few | TRBV2 | TGTGCCAGCAGGGAAGGGACTAGCGGTAGGGAGACCCAGTACTTC | CASREGTSGRETQYF
NA | TRBJ1-2 | NA | TRBV18 | TGTGCCAGCTCACCAGCTCTCCGGGTTCGTGCTAACTATGGCTACACCTTC | CASSPALRVRANYGYTF
TRBD1 | TRBJ1-5 | few | TRBV2 | TGTGCCAGCAGGGGACAGGGCGGTAGCAATCAGCCCCAGCATTTT | CASRGQGGSNQPQHF
NA | TRBJ2-1 | NA | TRBV12-5 | TGTGCTAGTGGTACACCGTGGGGTGGGGCGGTCAATGAGCAGTTCTTC | CASGTPWGGAVNEQFF
NA | TRBJ2-7 | once | TRBV30 | TGTGCCTGGAGTTTTCAGGGAAACTACGAGCAGTACTTC | CAWSFQGNYEQYF
NA | TRBJ1-2 | NA | TRBV3-1/TRBV3-2 | TGTGCCAGCAGCCAAGAATCAGGCCACTATGGCTACACCTTC | CASSQESGHYGYTF
TRBD1 | TRBJ1-4 | NA | TRBV4-3 | TGCGCCAGCAGCCCCGGGGGACAGCTGCCCGAAAAACTGTTTTTT | CASSPGGQLPEKLFF
NA | TRBJ2-1 | NA | TRBV29-1 | TGCAGCGTTGACGGGGGTAATGAGCAGTTCTTC | CSVDGGNEQFF
TRBD1 | TRBJ2-3 | NA | TRBV19 | TGTGCCAGTAGTGCATACAGGGGTTCGGGAGATACGCAGTATTTT | CASSAYRGSGDTQYF
NA | TRBJ1-1 | NA | TRBV29-1 | TGCAGCGTAGCCCGAACCACTGAAGCTTTCTTT | CSVARTTEAFF
NA | TRBJ1-2 | NA | TRBV6-2/TRBV6-3 | TGTGCCAGCACCCCACAGGACCTCTATGGCTACACCTTC | CASTPQDLYGYTF